The present entry profiles one T cell receptor beta chain with its context. This clonotype was picked up many times. Its cognate antigen has yet to be identified. No much larger clonotype is one base removed from it; base qualities were not supplied. The CDR3 runs 15 residues from the cysteine to the phenylalanine. Only the CDR3 DNA is retained, 45 bases long and in frame from the first base. A distance of 11 bases separates the germline ends of V and J, which lose 5 bases and 1 base respectively. Per the germline V gene, SGHAT is the CDR1 and FQNNGV is the CDR2. Libraries were made using 5' RACE. Sequencing instrument: NextSeq 500. In the TCR library protocol, unique molecular identifiers were attached to individual cDNA molecules to correct for PCR bias and sequencing error. Both TCR alpha and beta chains were sequenced, and tight co-correlation was observed between alpha and beta sequence abundances in each sample. The original methods were these. Decombinator V4 was used to annotate TCR sequences for V gene, J gene and CDR3. Expanded TCRs were defined as changing significantly between any two time points under a Poisson model with p below 0.0001. TCR abundances were normalised to the total number of TCRs sequenced per sample and expressed as counts per million. TRAV1-2 paired with TRAJ12, TRAJ20 or TRAJ33 defined MAIT TCRs, while TRAV10 paired with TRAJ18 defined iNKT TCRs. VDJdb, accessed on 1 November 2021, was searched for TCRs annotated for CMV, EBV and SARS-CoV-2, and TCRs annotated for more than one antigen were excluded. Using fastp trimming at Q25 and MiXCR clonotype assembly, TCRdb reanalyzed the public sequencing data and kept in-frame beta chains. A single entry per CDR3 protein holds the most common genes and DNA from its merged rows. These V and J calls originate from TCRdb's pipeline instead of the authors' own analysis. The sample table holds 95,000 to 100,000 distinct CDR3 sequences, of which about 12% were seen once. The top ten hold 2% to 2.5% of the sample.

This entry comes from a study of early T cells in non-severe SARS-CoV-2 infection (TCRdb year 2021). About the full investigation: Because TCR sequencing was done on bulk RNA from unsorted whole blood, the alpha and beta chains could not be paired. On the study overall, not on this receptor specifically: VDJdb matching was skewed toward anti-spike CD8 responses and likely underestimated virus-specific expansions, missing private and CD4 specificities.

This was a case-control study nested in a cohort of healthcare workers in London, UK, who had nasopharyngeal swab PCR tests and blood samples taken every week. Healthcare workers were recruited between 23 and 31 March 2020, during the week of the UK lockdown, and were followed weekly for up to about 15 weeks. The sequencing sample was made of whole blood. The receptor's source is an adult who was a healthcare worker with PCR-confirmed SARS-CoV-2 infection or an uninfected control (not recorded which). The V and J genes are TRBV11-2 and TRBJ2-2; the D gene is possibly TRBD1 or TRBD2, with 5 bases matching each. CDR3 loop: CASSLGTRNTGELFF. The sequenced DNA: TGTGCCAGCAGCCTGGGGACGAGGAACACCGGGGAGCTGTTTTTT.